The text below deals with one T cell receptor beta chain. These data originate in a study of control samples from healthy donors and cancer patients. Produced via immunoSEQ multiplex PCR; TCRdb's table is partial and in-frame only. The table includes over 200,000 clones, about four fifths detected once. The source is a woman aged 55-75 years with lung cancer. What was sequenced was PBMCs.

CDR3: CASSAVLGTDTQYF. CDR3 nucleotides: TGCGCCAGCAGTGCAGTTCTCGGCACAGATACGCAGTATTTT. The gene calls are TRBV10-1 and TRBJ2-3; no clear D. The CDR3 runs 14 residues. V lost 4 bases and J 1 base, leaving 9 bases between the germline ends. The germline CDR1 and CDR2 sequences are WNHNN and SYGVQD (reference sequence).